This TCR beta chain was profiled in a study of T cell responses to AZD1222 COVID-19 vaccine (dated by TCRdb to the early 2020s). Background on the whole study: TCR sequencing was performed for some 250 trial participants, of whom about 200 were given two doses of AZD1222 and roughly 25 were given two doses of MenACWY control vaccine. Trial participants were enrolled into age subgroups of 18-55, 56-69 and 70-plus years, which contained around 140, 26 and 57 TCR-sequenced participants, respectively.

Taken from the germline V gene, the CDR1 and CDR2 loops are MNHEY and SVGEGT. Deletion took 5 bases off V and 2 bases off J, with a span of 13 bases between the germline ends. Taken from cysteine to phenylalanine, the CDR3 has 14 residues. The kept DNA is CDR3 alone, 42 bases in frame from the first base. Paper-wide results and their limitations: A significant rise in spike-specific TCR breadth and depth was observed after two AZD1222 doses relative to day 0 and relative to MenACWY recipients. Conclusions about previously exposed vaccinees are limited because only a handful of AZD1222 recipients were SARS-CoV-2 seropositive at baseline. Most participants were white British and females outnumbered males, and the authors suggested that clonal diversity may have been underestimated. Vaccine-associated CD4 TCRs spanned the whole spike protein, with dominant responses in regions 160-218 and 743-854. In the small 56-69-year group, the increase in depth fell short of significance, most likely because of low power. Epitopes outside the regions mutated in the B.1.351 and B.1.1.7 variants were reportedly recognized by nearly half of the unique spike-specific TCRs. No day 14 peak-response samples were available, so repertoires were characterized only after the peak T cell response.

The time point label, as the study defines it: about 28 days (+/-7) after the second vaccine dose. AZD1222 recipients whose second dose came at about 4 weeks and those whose second dose came at about 12 weeks were combined into one group, since spike-specific TCR depth and breadth did not differ between the two schedules. Vaccinee samples came from UK trials COV001 and COV002, including a single-blind randomized controlled phase 2/3 trial of AZD1222 (ChAdOx1 nCoV-19) in healthy adults. Trial participant PBMC samples were collected at day 0 and day 28 after the second dose for TCRbeta chain sequencing. A word on this clone: Its cognate antigen has yet to be identified. No per-base quality is available; no much larger clone lies one base away.

The CDR3 regions of human TCRbeta chains were subjected to immunosequencing. As for how the authors treated the data: TCRs in the repertoires were compared against a reference library of SARS-CoV-2-specific TCRs that had been generated with the MIRA antigen-specificity platform. Breadth was defined as the fraction of unique TCRs that were SARS-CoV-2-associated. Depth was defined as the fraction of total T cells that were SARS-CoV-2-associated. Using the MIRA data, each spike-specific TCR was mapped to the spike region that the TCR reacts to and placed in a CD4 or CD8 class. Log10-transformed breadth and depth values were compared by one-way ANOVA with Sidak's multiple comparisons tests. The table was pulled from immuneACCESS by TCRdb, which kept in-frame rearrangements only. Such tables lose some clones; where checked, under half of the loss comes from unresolved V genes, and the rest has no known cause. V and J calls and clone size are copied from that table; D and trimming were computed from the DNA. This sample is represented by 90,000 to 120,000 clones; roughly 85% of them were singletons. The ten largest clonotypes hold roughly 5% of the sample.

Sample: peripheral blood, taken 28 days after the second AZD1222 dose. The chain is assembled from TRBV6-2 or TRBV6-3 and TRBJ2-7; the D gene identity is not certain. The TCR originated in an adult who received the AZD1222 COVID-19 vaccine. The DNA is TGTGCCAGCAGTCCCGGACCAGGTCCCTACGAGCAGTACTTC. Its translation is CASSPGPGPYEQYF.